The clone carrying this T cell receptor beta chain appeared once. The data were taken from a study of control samples from healthy donors and cancer patients. The V and J ends lost 0 bases and 2 bases, in that order; junction bases with no gene match: 8. The length of the CDR3 is 17 residues. Germline V gives CDR1 SEHNR, CDR2 FQNEAQ (reference sequence). TCRdb's table, derived via immunoSEQ multiplex PCR, lists solely in-frame clones and lacks some. The sample has 140,000 or so clones, approximately 92% seen once; the top ten hold approximately 2.9%. The TCR comes from a man between 25 and 39 years old in good health. The material sequenced was blood. This chain links TRBV7-9 with TRBJ1-1, with 8 bases aligning to TRBD1. As DNA, the CDR3 is TGTGCCAGCAGCTTAGCCGGACAGGGTCGGCCTAACACTGAAGCTTTCTTT. Its protein is CASSLAGQGRPNTEAFF.